The T cell receptor beta chain under discussion was sequenced for a study of spatial heterogeneity in lung cancer. Overall study: Detection of beta-chain sequences consistently exceeded that of alpha-chain sequences. Every unique TCR and UMI combination, on average, appeared more than ten times in raw reads. General observations from the study: Detection of ubiquitous tumor TCRs in blood was higher at resection than follow-up.

TCRdb reprocessed the 5' RACE reads via MiXCR and lists one record per CDR3 protein. The profile shows approximately 90,000 distinct CDR3 sequences, roughly 10% of them singletons. Worth noting for this clonotype: The antigen is not known.

Time point defined: sample taken at primary tumor resection. No cells were sorted before sequencing. The whole RNA sequenced was extracted from tumor, nontumor lung or frozen PBMC. The donors, fewer than 95 patients with untreated early-stage non-small cell lung cancer, provided the samples. V was clipped by 6 bases and J by 3 bases, with 8 bases between them. CDR3 length: 12 amino acids. CDR1 and CDR2 from the germline V gene are MDHEN and SYDVKM. This clonotype was obtained from a male donor with early-stage non-small cell lung cancer. The chain carries TRBV28 and TRBJ1-2; no clear D. The sequenced sample was PBMCs, obtained at surgery. The CDR3 DNA reads as TGTGCCAGCAGCCGGACGCACTATGGCTACACCTTC. Translating it yields CASSRTHYGYTF.